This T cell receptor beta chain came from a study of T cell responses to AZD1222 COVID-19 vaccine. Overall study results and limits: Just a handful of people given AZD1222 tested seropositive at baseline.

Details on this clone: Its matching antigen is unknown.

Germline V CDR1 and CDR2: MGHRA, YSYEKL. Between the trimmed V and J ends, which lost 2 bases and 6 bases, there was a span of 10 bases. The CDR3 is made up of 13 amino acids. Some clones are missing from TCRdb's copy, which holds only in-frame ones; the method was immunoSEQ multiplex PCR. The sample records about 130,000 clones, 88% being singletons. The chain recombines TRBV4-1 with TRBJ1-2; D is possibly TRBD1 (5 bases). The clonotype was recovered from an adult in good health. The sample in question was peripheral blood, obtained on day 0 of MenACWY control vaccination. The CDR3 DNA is TGCGCCAGCAGCCAAACAGGCCGGGATGGCTACACCTTC. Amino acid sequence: CASSQTGRDGYTF.